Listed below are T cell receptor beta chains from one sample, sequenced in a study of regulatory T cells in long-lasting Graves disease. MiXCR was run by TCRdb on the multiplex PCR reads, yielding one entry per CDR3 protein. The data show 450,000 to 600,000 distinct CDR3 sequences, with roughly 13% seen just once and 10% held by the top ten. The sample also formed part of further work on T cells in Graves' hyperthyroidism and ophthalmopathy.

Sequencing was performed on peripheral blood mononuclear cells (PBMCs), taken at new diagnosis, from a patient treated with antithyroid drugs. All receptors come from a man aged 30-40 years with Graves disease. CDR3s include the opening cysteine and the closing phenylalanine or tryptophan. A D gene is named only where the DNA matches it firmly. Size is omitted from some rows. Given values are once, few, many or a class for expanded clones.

CASSLGMGGPDIQYF | TGTGCCAGCAGCTTGGGTATGGGGGGTCCCGACATTCAGTACTTC | TRBJ2-4 | many | . | TRBV7-9
CASSPPGTRVKNEQFF | TGTGCCAGCAGCCCACCCGGGACTAGAGTAAAGAATGAGCAGTTCTTC | TRBJ2-1 | many | TRBD2 | TRBV14
CASSYSVPGGTINEQFF | TGTGCCAGCAGTTACAGCGTACCAGGGGGGACGATCAATGAGCAGTTCTTC | TRBJ2-1 | many | . | TRBV6-9
CASSTESYNEQFF | TGTGCCAGCAGTACGGAGTCCTACAATGAGCAGTTCTTC | TRBJ2-1 | many | . | TRBV2
CASSDFLAENSYNEQFF | TGTGCCAGCAGTGACTTTCTAGCGGAGAACTCCTACAATGAGCAGTTCTTC | TRBJ2-1 | . | TRBD2 | TRBV2
CASSTGGTGGYTF | TGTGCCAGTTCGACAGGGGGCACGGGGGGCTACACCTTC | TRBJ1-2 | many | TRBD1 | TRBV27
CASSPSRTSGGVTQYF | TGTGCCAGCAGCCCGAGCAGGACTAGCGGGGGGGTTACGCAGTATTTT | TRBJ2-3 | many | TRBD2 | TRBV7-6
CASSLGFSGTGGREQYF | TGCGCCAGCAGCTTGGGATTTTCCGGGACAGGAGGACGCGAGCAGTACTTC | TRBJ2-7 | few | TRBD1 | TRBV5-1
CASAYGPGPQHF | TGTGCCAGCGCGTACGGTCCGGGGCCCCAGCATTTT | TRBJ1-5 | few | . | TRBV14
CASSLADSGNTEAFF | TGTGCCAGCAGCTTGGCCGACAGCGGGAACACTGAAGCTTTCTTT | TRBJ1-1 | . | . | TRBV5-4
CASSTGYGNQPQHF | TGTGCCAGCAGCACAGGGTATGGCAATCAGCCCCAGCATTTT | TRBJ1-5 | many | . | TRBV12-3/TRBV12-4
CASSLASGTFGNSPLHF | TGCGCCAGCAGCTTGGCGTCAGGGACTTTCGGTAATTCACCCCTCCACTTT | TRBJ1-6 | . | . | TRBV5-1
CASGIAGGGYEQYF | TGTGCCAGCGGCATAGCGGGCGGCGGCTACGAGCAGTACTTC | TRBJ2-7 | many | TRBD2 | TRBV27
CSVTSGSYEQYF | TGCAGCGTCACTAGCGGGAGTTACGAGCAGTACTTC | TRBJ2-7 | many | TRBD2 | TRBV29-1
CASSTYPGTTLNQETQYF | TGTGCCAGCAGTACGTACCCCGGGACAACCCTGAACCAAGAGACCCAGTACTTC | TRBJ2-5 | . | . | TRBV6-1
CSASGLADGTQYF | TGCAGTGCTAGTGGCCTAGCGGACGGGACCCAGTACTTC | TRBJ2-5 | . | TRBD2 | TRBV20-1
CASSQGAGGFNEQFF | TGTGCCAGCAGCCAAGGCGCAGGGGGGTTCAATGAGCAGTTCTTC | TRBJ2-1 | many | . | TRBV3-1
CASSLSGVYRELFF | TGTGCCAGCAGTTTATCGGGGGTCTACAGGGAGCTGTTTTTT | TRBJ2-2 | . | . | TRBV12-3/TRBV12-4
CATTGTPSYEQYF | TGTGCTACAACCGGGACACCTTCCTACGAGCAGTACTTC | TRBJ2-7 | many | . | TRBV6-1
CASSYDGGINYGYTF | TGTGCCAGCAGTTACGATGGGGGAATCAACTATGGCTACACCTTC | TRBJ1-2 | many | . | TRBV6-5
CASSFKPGTGYTF | TGTGCCAGCAGTTTTAAGCCCGGTACTGGCTACACCTTC | TRBJ1-2 | many | . | TRBV27
CASSTPRGVGTEAFF | TGTGCCAGTAGTACCCCCAGGGGGGTAGGCACTGAAGCTTTCTTT | TRBJ1-1 | . | TRBD1 | TRBV19
CASSLLVGRTEAFF | TGTGCCAGCAGCTTACTGGTGGGGAGGACTGAAGCTTTCTTT | TRBJ1-1 | many | . | TRBV7-8
CASSEETGWYSPLHF | TGTGCCAGCAGTGAAGAAACAGGGTGGTACTCACCCCTCCACTTT | TRBJ1-6 | . | . | TRBV25-1
CASSPQRQGWTEAFF | TGTGCCAGCTCACCACAACGACAGGGGTGGACTGAAGCTTTCTTT | TRBJ1-1 | few | TRBD1 | TRBV18
CASSPQGAGGSYNEQFF | TGTGCCAGCAGCCCGCAAGGGGCAGGGGGCTCCTACAATGAGCAGTTCTTC | TRBJ2-1 | many | TRBD1 | TRBV11-3
CASSDPPHNEQFF | TGTGCCAGCAGTGACCCCCCCCATAATGAGCAGTTCTTC | TRBJ2-1 | many | . | TRBV25-1
CASRSRDGDQPQHF | TGTGCCAGCAGATCCAGGGATGGGGATCAGCCCCAGCATTTT | TRBJ1-5 | . | . | TRBV27
CSVGSPYSNQPQHF | TGCAGCGTTGGGTCCCCCTACAGCAATCAGCCCCAGCATTTT | TRBJ1-5 | many | . | TRBV29-1
CASSFGARAGGLADTQYF | TGTGCCAGCAGTTTCGGGGCTCGGGCAGGGGGCTTAGCAGATACGCAGTATTTT | TRBJ2-3 | many | TRBD1 | TRBV27
CASRSFQGSEQFF | TGTGCCAGTCGATCCTTTCAAGGCTCCGAGCAGTTCTTC | TRBJ2-1 | many | . | TRBV11-2
CASSPGGLAGVRDTQYF | TGTGCCAGCAGCCCTGGGGGACTAGCGGGAGTTCGAGATACGCAGTATTTT | TRBJ2-3 | . | TRBD2 | TRBV14
CASSAPGGENIQYF | TGTGCCAGCAGCGCCCCAGGGGGCGAAAACATTCAGTACTTC | TRBJ2-4 | once | TRBD1 | TRBV9
CASSSLSDLRGETQYF | TGTGCCAGCAGCTCCCTCTCGGATCTCAGAGGAGAGACCCAGTACTTC | TRBJ2-5 | many | . | TRBV7-9
CASSPPVRQGNEQYF | TGTGCCAGCAGCCCCCCGGTACGGCAGGGGAACGAGCAGTACTTC | TRBJ2-7 | many | . | TRBV7-8
CSASRAQETQYF | TGCAGTGCTAGCAGGGCCCAAGAGACCCAGTACTTC | TRBJ2-5 | . | . | TRBV20-1
CASSSRTGDGYTF | TGTGCCAGCAGTTCGAGGACAGGGGACGGCTACACCTTC | TRBJ1-2 | many | TRBD1 | TRBV27
CSARVPAGAYEQYF | TGCAGTGCTAGAGTTCCCGCCGGGGCCTACGAGCAGTACTTC | TRBJ2-7 | . | . | TRBV20-1
CASKAGGSGGTQYF | TGCGCCAGCAAGGCGGGAGGGTCCGGGGGTACGCAGTATTTT | TRBJ2-3 | . | TRBD2 | TRBV10-2
CASSLVIGGISAQYF | TGCGCCAGCAGCTTGGTGATAGGGGGCATCAGTGCGCAGTACTTC | TRBJ2-5 | many | TRBD1 | TRBV5-1
CASSLGFGPQETQYF | TGTGCCAGCAGCTTAGGGTTCGGGCCTCAAGAGACCCAGTACTTC | TRBJ2-5 | many | . | TRBV7-3
CSVEAPGQGNEKLFF | TGCAGCGTTGAAGCCCCGGGACAGGGGAATGAAAAACTGTTTTTT | TRBJ1-4 | few | TRBD1 | TRBV29-1
CSASGGTSGDALEETQYF | TGCAGTGCTAGTGGTGGGACTAGCGGAGACGCGTTGGAAGAGACCCAGTACTTC | TRBJ2-5 | many | TRBD2 | TRBV20-1
CASSNSRRDRGKGANVLTF | TGTGCCAGCAGCAACAGCCGTCGGGACAGGGGAAAAGGGGCCAACGTCCTGACTTTC | TRBJ2-6 | many | TRBD1 | TRBV11-2
CASSDSTTNEKLFF | TGCGCCAGCAGCGACAGTACAACTAATGAAAAACTGTTTTTT | TRBJ1-4 | many | . | TRBV5-1
CATSRDQRLDTQYF | TGTGCCACCAGCAGAGATCAGAGGCTCGATACGCAGTATTTT | TRBJ2-3 | many | . | TRBV15
CSANRPTRTDTQYF | TGCAGTGCCAATCGGCCTACTCGCACAGATACGCAGTATTTT | TRBJ2-3 | many | . | TRBV20-1
CASSEGGYTF | TGTGCCAGCAGTGAAGGCGGCTACACCTTC | TRBJ1-2 | many | . | TRBV6-1
CASPPDGARDTQYF | TGTGCCAGCCCGCCGGACGGGGCCAGAGATACGCAGTATTTT | TRBJ2-3 | few | . | TRBV18
CASSFTSGGYNEQFF | TGTGCCAGCAGCTTCACTAGCGGGGGTTACAATGAGCAGTTCTTC | TRBJ2-1 | many | TRBD2 | TRBV11-1
CASTVTGAYNYGYTF | TGTGCCAGCACCGTAACAGGGGCCTACAACTATGGCTACACCTTC | TRBJ1-2 | many | TRBD1 | TRBV27